The entry below gives a single T cell receptor beta chain sequence along with its context. What it recognizes is unknown. The study reverse transcribed the entire isolated RNA, so it sequenced expressed TCRB transcripts. TCRdb's table, derived via immunoSEQ multiplex PCR, lists solely in-frame clones and lacks some. The data contain about 700,000 clones, roughly 13% of them singletons. This CDR3 has 14 amino acids. Germline V gene lookup returns CDR1 SGHDT and CDR2 YYEEEE. Trimming took off 3 bases at V and 7 bases at J, with 16 bases between the two ends. Each of the CD4+ naive, central memory, regulatory and stem cell-like memory populations was sorted via CD45RO/CCR7/CD25/CD127/CD95/CD27. These data come from a study of beta chain features in type 1 diabetes. Study-wide context: Patient and healthy donor groups were alike in age, gender and cell yields. Study-wide points: Amplification by PCR could prefer shorter templates, with the same effect in patients and controls. TCRB CDR3 length was moderately but significantly reduced in all four CD4+ subsets of Type 1 diabetes patients. For patients, the naive, central memory and Treg TCRB repertoires appeared more alike than for healthy donors.

The clonotype originates from a man aged 18 to 30 with type 1 diabetes. The sample taken for sequencing was naive CD4+ T cells from blood. This rearrangement joins TRBV5-6 to TRBJ1-2; tentatively, D is TRBD1 (6 bases). For the CDR3, the DNA is TGTGCCAGCAGCTGGGGGACACCGGGAAGTGGCTACACCTTC. It specifies CASSWGTPGSGYTF.